The 29 T cell receptor beta chains presented below share a single source sample, sequenced in a study of CD8 T cells in ankylosing spondylitis (dated by TCRdb to 2016 to 2017). Receptor amplification or capture employed 5' RACE. The reads were generated on an Illumina HiSeq 2500. TCRdb reanalyzed the raw reads on its own, using fastp at Q25 for trimming and MiXCR for clone calling, and kept in-frame beta chains. Identical CDR3 protein sequences are pooled into one entry, listed with their most common genes and DNA. This sample comprises 69,000 or so distinct CDR3 sequences, 5.3% of them detected only once. Around 2.2% of the sample lies in the top ten. The source material was blood, either unsorted or a sorted T cell fraction (not recorded which). These TCRs come from a male donor with ankylosing spondylitis or in good health (not recorded which).

At least ten counts were recorded for this clonotype. V usage is TRBV28 and J usage is TRBJ1-5; TRBD1 matches 8 bases. The CDR3 runs 17 residues. Germline V gives CDR1 MDHEN, CDR2 SYDVKM. V was clipped by 6 bases and J by 0 bases; unmatched bases: 10. CDR3 loop: CASSLGQGGYSNQPQHF. In nucleotides, the CDR3 is TGTGCCAGCAGCCTCGGACAGGGTGGATATAGCAATCAGCCCCAGCATTTT. Using reference TRBV28 and TRBJ1-5 for the parts outside the CDR3, the full variable domain is DVKVTQSSRYLVKRTGEKVFLECVQDMDHENMFWYRQDPGLGLRLIYFSYDVKMKEKGDIPEGYSVSREKKERFSLILESASTNQTSMYLCASSLGQGGYSNQPQHFGDGTRLSIL.

This clonotype occurred many times. The J gene is TRBJ2-1, the V gene TRBV29-1; D possibly corresponds to TRBD2 (7 bases). V was pared by 4 bases and J by 5 bases, with 12 bases between. The germline V gene encodes CDR1 SQVTM and CDR2 ANQGSEA. The CDR3 is 13 amino acids. The CDR3 nucleotides read TGCAGCGTTGCCGGGGGGCCCCACAATGAGCAGTTCTTC. This codes for CSVAGGPHNEQFF.

This clonotype showed up many times. The chain links TRBV10-2 to TRBJ1-2; D call uncertain. The CDR3 is 14 residues long. V was pared by 0 bases and J by 3 bases, with 8 bases between. The germline V gene encodes CDR1 WSHSY and CDR2 SAAADI. In DNA form, the CDR3 reads TGCGCCAGCAGTGAGTCCCTATCTCACTATGGCTACACCTTC. Translation gives CASSESLSHYGYTF.

This clonotype was seen at least ten times. The CDR3 loop is CASSDTGGVIGEQFF. The CDR3 DNA is TGCGCCAGCAGCGACACAGGGGGCGTTATTGGCGAGCAGTTCTTC. This chain connects TRBV5-1 to TRBJ2-1; 9 bases fit TRBD1. V shed 4 bases, J shed 10 bases, and the junction held 12 bases outside the gene matches. CDR3 length: 15 residues. Germline-derived CDR1 and CDR2 are SGHRS and YFSETQ.

Ten or more counts support this clonotype. CDR3 in amino acids: CATSFRNAGVMDTQYF. CDR3 nucleotide sequence: TGTGCCACCAGCTTCCGGAATGCGGGGGTCATGGATACGCAGTATTTT. V usage is TRBV15 and J usage is TRBJ2-3; 7 positions agree with TRBD2. CDR1 LNHNV and CDR2 YYDKDF come from the germline V gene (reference sequence). The CDR3 is made up of 16 amino acids. Trimming cost V 5 bases and J 6 bases; bases outside gene matches: 14.

This clonotype was detected many times. The rearrangement uses TRBV5-1 and TRBJ2-7, with D possibly called TRBD1 or TRBD2 (5 bases each). Trimming stripped 0 bases from V and 6 bases from J, with 19 bases between. This CDR3 spans 16 amino acids. The V gene's germline CDR1 is SGHRS and CDR2 YFSETQ. In DNA form, the CDR3 reads TGCGCCAGCAGCTTGGAGACCTGGGACCGCCGGGGCGAGCAGTACTTC. Translated: CASSLETWDRRGEQYF.

This clonotype was found many times. The rearrangement joins TRBV7-7 to TRBJ2-1; 14 nucleotides align to TRBD2. The trim removed 5 bases at V and 7 bases at J, leaving 10 bases unmatched. The CDR3 consists of 17 residues. In germline, CDR1 is SSHAT, CDR2 FNYEAQ (reference sequence). Written as DNA, the CDR3 is TGTGCCAGCAGCCCCTCTCCGGGGACTAGCGGGGGTAATGAGCAGTTCTTC. Its protein product is CASSPSPGTSGGNEQFF.

This clonotype was seen at least ten times. The J gene is TRBJ2-7, the V gene TRBV12-2; TRBD1, the D gene given by the table, was not confirmed from the DNA. TRBV12-2 is a pseudogene segment. This CDR3 region has 17 residues. CDR3 in DNA: TGTGCAAGTCGCTGCCTACAGGACAGGGAAGGCACCTACGAGCAGTACTTC. It specifies CASRCLQDREGTYEQYF.

This clonotype was counted ten times or more. The chain combines TRBV2 with TRBJ2-7; 8 bases are a match to TRBD1. Germline values: CDR1 SNHLY, CDR2 FYNNEI. The V gene end was trimmed by 6 bases and the J gene end by 3 bases; junction bases not matched to a gene: 10. This CDR3 is built from 15 residues. The CDR3 region has the DNA TGTGCCAGCAGGAGGACAGGGCCCTACGGCTACGAGCAGTACTTC. Translation: CASRRTGPYGYEQYF.

This clonotype was observed at least ten times. This chain joins TRBV6-2 or TRBV6-3 and TRBJ2-2, with 7 bases identical to TRBD1. In germline, CDR1 is MNHEY, CDR2 SVGEGT. The junction had 1 base not matched to a gene; V was cut back by 6 bases and J by 0 bases. The CDR3 totals 14 residues. CDR3 sequence (DNA): TGTGCCAGCAGGGGACAGTCGAACACCGGGGAGCTGTTTTTT. It is translated as CASRGQSNTGELFF.

Ten or more counts support this clonotype. V usage is TRBV20-1 and J usage is TRBJ1-2; 7 bases map to TRBD1. Germline loops: CDR1 DFQATT, CDR2 SNEGSKA (reference sequence). This CDR3 contains 15 residues. The junction had 18 bases not matched to a gene; V was cut back by 6 bases and J by 8 bases. The CDR3 here is CSACGVAEGAKGYTF. The CDR3 nucleotides read TGCAGTGCCTGCGGGGTTGCGGAGGGGGCGAAGGGCTACACCTTC.

This clonotype has at least ten counts. The chain employs TRBV12-3 or TRBV12-4 and TRBJ1-6; D uncertain. This CDR3 has 13 residues. V lost 5 bases and J 7 bases, leaving 9 bases between the germline ends. CDR3 loop: CASSAEGNSPLHF. CDR3 in DNA: TGTGCCAGCAGTGCCGAAGGGAATTCACCCCTCCACTTT.

The table lists this clonotype with many counts. The CDR3 loop reads CASCLGGGAYEQFF. CDR3 sequence (DNA): TGTGCCAGCTGCCTCGGCGGGGGGGCCTATGAGCAGTTCTTC. This chain uses TRBV14 with TRBJ2-1, with TRBD2 matching over 9 bases. The CDR3 runs to 14 residues. V was clipped by 8 bases and J by 8 bases; unmatched bases: 10. Per germline, CDR1 SGHDN and CDR2 FVKESK.

This clonotype came up many times. The rearrangement joins TRBV5-1 to TRBJ1-1; tentative D call: TRBD1 (6 bases). Germline V gene data show CDR1 as SGHRS and CDR2 as YFSETQ. V lost 3 bases, J lost 4 bases, and 13 bases lay in between. The CDR3 consists of 14 residues. The DNA of the CDR3 is TGCGCCAGCAGCTCCGACGCAGGGGTCACTGAAGCTTTCTTT. Translating it yields CASSSDAGVTEAFF.

In this sample, this clonotype turned up many times. The rearrangement joins TRBV2 to TRBJ2-5; no definite D call. Per germline, CDR1 SNHLY and CDR2 FYNNEI. V was trimmed by 3 bases and J by 7 bases, leaving 9 bases between them. The CDR3 totals 12 residues. CDR3 DNA: TGTGCCAGCAGTGAGATGCTTTTGACCCAGTACTTC. Its translation: CASSEMLLTQYF.

This clonotype was observed at least ten times. The V call is TRBV9, the J call TRBJ2-5; D may be TRBD1 or TRBD2 (5 bases each). This CDR3 region has 13 residues. V was cut by 0 bases and J by 9 bases, with 12 bases left in between. Germline assignment: CDR1 SGDLS and CDR2 YYNGEE. The chain's CDR3 is CASSVVQGAAQYF. DNA for the CDR3: TGTGCCAGCAGCGTAGTCCAGGGAGCGGCCCAGTACTTC.

This clonotype came up a few times. V and J are TRBV7-2 and TRBJ1-2; TRBD1 agrees at 10 bases. The CDR3 is made up of 15 amino acids. Germline CDR1 is SGHTA and CDR2 is FQGNSA. Losses at the gene ends were 1 base for V and 6 bases for J; bases not matched to a gene: 5. The CDR3: CASSLGGTGVDGYTF. The CDR3 coding sequence is TGTGCCAGCAGCTTAGGTGGGACAGGGGTGGATGGCTACACCTTC.

This clonotype was observed many times. V gene TRBV4-1 combines with J gene TRBJ2-7, with D possibly being TRBD2 (6 bases). Germline V gives CDR1 MGHRA, CDR2 YSYEKL. With 4 bases removed from V and 3 bases from J, the gap between germline ends came to 13 bases. The CDR3 loop spans 14 amino acids. CDR3 region: CASSPLATLYEQYF. The CDR3 DNA is TGCGCCAGCAGCCCTCTAGCGACCCTCTACGAGCAGTACTTC.

This clonotype was observed at least ten times. V is TRBV7-3 and J is TRBJ1-1; TRBD1 agrees at 7 bases. The V segment lost 3 bases and the J segment 4 bases; nucleotides outside the gene matches: 2. CDR3 length equals 13 residues. CDR1 is SGHTA, CDR2 FQGTGA, per germline. The CDR3 is CASSLTGSTEAFF. The DNA of the CDR3 is TGTGCCAGCAGCTTGACAGGGTCCACTGAAGCTTTCTTT.

This clonotype showed up many times. The chain recombines TRBV12-3 or TRBV12-4 with TRBJ1-1, with TRBD1 as a possible D gene (6 bases). V was clipped by 7 bases and J by 1 base, with 13 bases between them. CDR3 length: 14 residues. The CDR3 region is CASILGTRNTEAFF. The CDR3 DNA is TGTGCCAGCATTCTCGGGACAAGGAACACTGAAGCTTTCTTT.

This clonotype came up once. A much larger clone lies one base from this, so it may be a read error. The rearrangement uses TRBV20-1 and TRBJ2-2; no clear D. The CDR3 loop spans 14 amino acids. From germline, CDR1 is DFQATT and CDR2 SNEGSKA (reference sequence). The V gene lost 2 bases and the J gene lost 10 bases, with 17 bases spanning the gap. CDR3 DNA sequence: TGCAGTGCTAGACCCTCCCTCACTTCGGCGGAGCTGTTTTTT. This translates into CSARPSLTSAELFF.

This clonotype was observed at least ten times. J is TRBJ2-3 and V is TRBV4-2; 10 positions match TRBD1. This CDR3 is built from 16 residues. From germline, CDR1 is LGHNA and CDR2 YNFKEQ. V lost 2 bases, J lost 5 bases, and 7 bases stayed unmatched. CDR3 nucleotide sequence: TGTGCCAGCAGCCAACAAGGACAGGGGGTACGAGATACGCAGTATTTT. Protein product: CASSQQGQGVRDTQYF.

This clonotype occurred many times. The rearrangement joins TRBV7-9 to TRBJ1-5, with 8 positions matching TRBD1. V lost 1 base, J lost 5 bases, and 4 bases stayed unmatched. The germline V gene encodes CDR1 SEHNR and CDR2 FQNEAQ (reference sequence). This CDR3 has 15 amino acids. The CDR3 bases are TGTGCCAGCAGCTTAGGGACAGGGACTTATCAGCCCCAGCATTTT. Its translation is CASSLGTGTYQPQHF.

The V call is TRBV3-1, the J call TRBJ2-3; D gene ambiguous. The CDR3 consists of 15 residues. Trimming took off 10 bases at V and 2 bases at J, with 19 bases between the two ends. CDR1 and CDR2 (germline): LGHDT, YNNKEL (reference sequence). Here the CDR3 reads CATCPEANPTDTQYF. The CDR3 coding sequence is TGTGCCACCTGCCCCGAGGCCAACCCCACAGATACGCAGTATTTT.

In this sample, this clonotype turned up a few times. This chain uses TRBV7-2 with TRBJ1-1; D uncertain. V was pared by 4 bases and J by 9 bases, with 15 bases between. In germline, CDR1 is SGHTA, CDR2 FQGNSA. The CDR3 is 13 amino acids. This CDR3 reads CASSSQPDPKAFF. CDR3 nucleotide sequence: TGTGCCAGCAGCTCCCAACCTGACCCAAAAGCTTTCTTT.

This clonotype was detected ten times or more. The V and J genes are TRBV7-9 and TRBJ2-7; maybe TRBD2 (5 bases). V was trimmed by 3 bases and J by 3 bases, leaving 9 bases between them. Germline values: CDR1 SEHNR, CDR2 FQNEAQ (reference sequence). The CDR3 length is 13 residues. CDR3 amino acids: CASSFRTGYEQYF. The CDR3 DNA reads as TGTGCCAGCAGCTTTAGGACTGGCTACGAGCAGTACTTC. The full variable domain, rest sourced from reference TRBV7-9 and TRBJ2-7, is DTGVSQNPRHKITKRGQNVTFRCDPISEHNRLYWYRQTLGQGPEFLTYFQNEAQLEKSRLLSDRFSAERPKGSFSTLEIQRTEQGDSAMYLCASSFRTGYEQYFGPGTRLTVT.

At least ten counts were recorded for this clonotype. The genes are TRBV3-1 and TRBJ2-2; D not resolved. CDR1 and CDR2 from the germline V gene are LGHDT and YNNKEL (reference sequence). Trimming cost V 10 bases and J 6 bases, with 12 bases left between them. The CDR3 covers 12 residues. CDR3 in amino acids: CATEAAAGELFF. Written as DNA, the CDR3 is TGTGCCACCGAGGCCGCGGCCGGGGAGCTGTTTTTT.

Ten or more counts support this clonotype. The gene calls are TRBV29-1 and TRBJ1-5; D perhaps matches TRBD1 (5 bases). V dropped 6 bases and J dropped 0 bases, with 12 bases sitting between them. The germline CDR1 and CDR2 sequences are SQVTM and ANQGSEA. The CDR3 has 14 residues. The CDR3 spells CSVGGDTSNQPQHF. The CDR3, as DNA: TGCAGCGTGGGAGGGGATACTAGCAATCAGCCCCAGCATTTT.

This clonotype was counted ten times or more. The V and J genes are TRBV5-1 and TRBJ2-4; 7 nucleotides line up with TRBD2. V lost 3 bases to trimming and J lost 5 bases; unmatched junction nucleotides: 8. CDR1 is SGHRS and CDR2 is YFSETQ in the germline V gene. The CDR3 runs to 15 residues. The CDR3 loop is CASSSTGRGENIQYF. In DNA form, the CDR3 reads TGCGCCAGCAGCTCAACCGGTCGGGGGGAAAACATTCAGTACTTC.